The 8 T cell receptor beta chains listed next were all sequenced from one sample in a study of blood T cell repertoires in COVID-19. Here immunoSEQ multiplex PCR was the method, and the copy in TCRdb shows in-frame clones only, minus some. The data contain more than 110,000 clones, 82% of them singletons. What was sequenced was peripheral blood. The receptors come from a woman older than 75 with acute or convalescent COVID-19.

This clone was found once. The chain is built from TRBV29-1 and TRBJ2-1; D call uncertain. V dropped 3 bases and J dropped 5 bases, with 11 bases sitting between them. The V gene's germline CDR1 is SQVTM and CDR2 ANQGSEA. The CDR3 sequence is 13 residues long. The CDR3 loop is CSVEVTGNNEQFF. The DNA of the CDR3 is TGCAGCGTTGAGGTGACGGGTAACAATGAGCAGTTCTTC.

V is TRBV28 and J is TRBJ1-1; TRBD1 is a possible D gene (5 bases). The V end was cut by 2 bases, the J end by 5 bases, with 21 bases between. The germline gives CDR1 MDHEN, CDR2 SYDVKM. The CDR3 length is 17 residues. The CDR3 region has the DNA TGTGCCAGCAGTTTAACGGCAGGGTTTGTAGTATGGACTGAAGCTTTCTTT. The encoded protein is CASSLTAGFVVWTEAFF. The variable domain in full, completed from reference TRBV28 and TRBJ1-1, reads DVKVTQSSRYLVKRTGEKVFLECVQDMDHENMFWYRQDPGLGLRLIYFSYDVKMKEKGDIPEGYSVSREKKERFSLILESASTNQTSMYLCASSLTAGFVVWTEAFFGQGTRLTVV.

The V call is TRBV28, the J call TRBJ2-7, with 9 bases matching TRBD2. This CDR3 spans 14 amino acids. Germline CDR1 is MDHEN and CDR2 is SYDVKM. V was clipped by 7 bases and J by 4 bases; unmatched bases: 8. This chain's CDR3 is CASTPRGLAYEQYF. The CDR3 bases are TGTGCCAGCACCCCACGGGGACTAGCTTACGAGCAGTACTTC.

The CDR3 sequence is CATSEAESTDTQYF. The CDR3 coding sequence is TGTGCCACCAGTGAAGCGGAAAGCACAGATACGCAGTATTTT. This chain links TRBV24-1 with TRBJ2-3, with D perhaps matching TRBD2 (5 bases). Deletions cut 4 bases from V and 0 bases from J, with 7 bases between. CDR1 is KGHDR, CDR2 SFDVKD, per germline. The CDR3 contains 14 residues.

The gene calls are TRBV3-1 (or the pseudogene TRBV3-2) and TRBJ2-7, with 9 positions matching TRBD2. Germline CDR1 LGHDT, CDR2 YNNKEL (reference sequence). The CDR3 totals 16 residues. With V trimmed by 3 bases and J by 2 bases, 8 bases remained unmatched. The CDR3, as DNA: TGTGCCAGCAGCCACCTAGGACTAGCGAGGACCTACGAGCAGTACTTC. Its protein is CASSHLGLARTYEQYF.

The rearrangement joins TRBV18 to TRBJ1-2, with D perhaps matching TRBD1 (5 bases). Trimming pared 5 bases from V and 6 bases from J, leaving 19 bases between. Per germline, CDR1 KGHSH and CDR2 LQKENI. The CDR3 length is 15 residues. As DNA, the CDR3 is TGTGCCAGCTCAGAGACATCCGACAGTAGAGATGGCTACACCTTC. Translating it yields CASSETSDSRDGYTF.

The CDR3 reads CASSEGAGGYYGYTF. The CDR3 DNA sequence: TGTGCCAGCAGTGAAGGGGCAGGGGGCTACTATGGCTACACCTTC. The V and J genes are TRBV2 and TRBJ1-2; 8 bases fit TRBD1. CDR3 length equals 15 residues. Germline lookup yields CDR1 SNHLY and CDR2 FYNNEI. The V and J ends lost 1 base and 3 bases, in that order; junction bases with no gene match: 4. Together with reference TRBV2 and TRBJ1-2, the CDR3 gives the full variable domain: EPEVTQTPSHQVTQMGQEVILRCVPISNHLYFYWYRQILGQKVEFLVSFYNNEISEKSEIFDDQFSVERPDGSNFTLKIRSTKLEDSAMYFCASSEGAGGYYGYTFGSGTRLTVV.

This clone was counted only a few times. This chain links TRBV19 with TRBJ2-7; tentative D call: TRBD1 (5 bases). The CDR3 is 12 amino acids. CDR1 is LNHDA, CDR2 SQIVND, per germline (reference sequence). V dropped 5 bases and J dropped 9 bases, with 14 bases sitting between them. CDR3 sequence reads: CASSFRARRQYF. As DNA, the CDR3 is TGTGCCAGTAGTTTCAGGGCCCGGAGGCAGTACTTC.